In its sample, the clone carrying this TCR gamma chain was seen many times. The mismatch at residue 13 between this DNA's translation and the TCRdb protein of a much larger clone likely reflects a read error; the protein shown is translated from the DNA. TCRdb called clones from the multiplex PCR reads again using CATT. The sample includes 20,000 to 30,000 gamma-chain clones, approximately 2.9% of them seen just once. Bulk repertoires came from Vgamma9/Vdelta2+ or Vdelta2-negative gammadelta T cells flow-sorted from PBMC. The germline gives CDR1 GITISATS, CDR2 ISYDGTV (reference sequence). The CDR3 spans 18 residues. This record belongs to a study of γδ T cells in repeated Plasmodium falciparum infection. Study overall: Malian gammadelta TCRs were studied during no-transmission periods and across acute malaria episodes.

The source is a pool of human donors (malaria-infected and uninfected, not separated). The chain employs TRGV9 and TRGJP. No J gene was available from TCRdb, and it was assigned here by a germline match of the DNA. Sequences were obtained from gamma-delta T cells from blood. The DNA of the CDR3 is TGTGCCTTGTGGGAGGTAAGAACGCCCCGGTTGGGCGAAAAAATCAAGGTATTT. Translating it yields CALWEVRTPRLGEKIKVF.